A single sample is the source of the 22 T cell receptor beta chains below, sequenced in a study of immune evolution from preneoplasia to lung adenocarcinoma. TCRdb's copy holds only in-frame clones and misses some; the assay was immunoSEQ multiplex PCR. Of tens of thousands of clones detected, roughly 80% appear once; the ten largest clones hold around 4.7%. Sequencing used FFPE invasive lung adenocarcinoma tissue. These receptors all stem from a person in their 60s with lung adenocarcinoma.

The genes are TRBV15 and TRBJ1-3, with D unresolved. This CDR3 spans 16 amino acids. The V end lost 3 bases, the J end lost 4 bases, and 16 bases lay between the germline ends. CDR1 is LNHNV, CDR2 YYDKDF, per germline (reference sequence). The CDR3 region is CATSRARRNSGNTIYF. As DNA, the CDR3 is TGTGCCACCAGCAGGGCCCGCAGGAATTCGGGAAACACCATATATTTT.

The V call is TRBV27, the J call TRBJ2-3; D is undetermined. V lost 5 bases and J 2 bases, leaving 14 bases between the germline ends. Germline V lookup: CDR1 MNHEY, CDR2 SMNVEV (reference sequence). The CDR3 runs 15 residues. The CDR3 nucleotides read TGTGCCAGCAGTCCCTTAACCCACTCCACAGATACGCAGTATTTT. Translated: CASSPLTHSTDTQYF.

J is TRBJ2-3 and V is TRBV7-2, with no clear D. V lost 6 bases to trimming and J lost 1 base, with 17 bases between them. CDR1 and CDR2 from the germline V gene are SGHTA and FQGNSA. This CDR3 comprises 16 residues. This CDR3 reads CASSQRTSQRTDTQYF. The CDR3 bases are TGTGCCAGCAGTCAGAGAACTTCTCAACGCACAGATACGCAGTATTTT.

This chain uses TRBV14 with TRBJ2-1, with 11 positions matching TRBD2. The germline V gene has CDR1 SGHDN and CDR2 FVKESK. Losses at the gene ends were 2 bases for V and 5 bases for J; bases not matched to a gene: 5. The CDR3 length is 16 residues. The CDR3 sequence is CASSQSGTSGHNEQFF. The CDR3 DNA reads as TGTGCCAGCAGCCAATCGGGGACTAGCGGACACAATGAGCAGTTCTTC.

V usage is TRBV6-1 and J usage is TRBJ2-7, with D maybe TRBD2 (6 bases). Trimming took 2 bases from V and 2 from J, leaving 19 bases between them. Germline V gene sequence: CDR1 MNHNS, CDR2 SASEGT. The CDR3 extends over 17 amino acids. The CDR3 region is CASSELVGGTPPYEQYF. The CDR3 DNA is TGTGCCAGCAGTGAATTGGTGGGGGGAACCCCTCCCTACGAGCAGTACTTC.

This chain uses TRBV7-9 with TRBJ2-2, with D tentatively TRBD1 (6 bases). Looked up from germline, CDR1 is SEHNR and CDR2 is FQNEAQ (reference sequence). Trimming pared 4 bases from V and 7 bases from J, leaving 7 bases between. CDR3 length: 12 residues. Written as DNA, the CDR3 is TGTGCCAGCAGCTCAGGGGTCGGGGAGCTGTTTTTT. Translated: CASSSGVGELFF.

V gene TRBV13 combines with J gene TRBJ2-1; TRBD1 matches at 7 bases. The CDR3 length is 17 residues. With 5 bases clipped from V and 3 bases from J, the junction kept 13 bases outside the gene matches. Germline V CDR1 and CDR2: PRHDT, FYEKMQ (reference sequence). As DNA, the CDR3 is TGTGCCAGCAGCCCCCTCGACAGGGTTGTAGGCTACAATGAGCAGTTCTTC. Translated, it gives CASSPLDRVVGYNEQFF.

The chain has TRBV6-4 and TRBJ1-5; the D gene is possibly TRBD1 (6 bases). The CDR3 has 18 amino acids. Deletions cut 5 bases from V and 0 bases from J, with 20 bases between. Germline CDR1 reads MRHNA; CDR2 reads SNTAGT. DNA of the CDR3: TGTGCCAGCAGTCCCGGGACAAATGAAGAATATAGCAATCAGCCCCAGCATTTT. It translates to CASSPGTNEEYSNQPQHF.

Here the CDR3 DNA reads TGTGCCAGTAGTATCGTAAGGGGGAACCTGAATCAGCCCCAGCATTTT. Translated: CASSIVRGNLNQPQHF. This chain joins TRBV19 and TRBJ1-5; maybe TRBD1 (6 bases). Trimming cost V 3 bases and J 4 bases, with 16 bases left between them. The V gene's germline CDR1 is LNHDA and CDR2 SQIVND (reference sequence). This CDR3 has 16 residues.

This chain links TRBV5-1 with TRBJ2-5; D is possibly TRBD1 (5 bases). The CDR3 has 13 amino acids. Trimming took off 5 bases at V and 4 bases at J, with 12 bases between the two ends. Looked up from germline, CDR1 is SGHRS and CDR2 is YFSETQ. The CDR3 nucleotides are TGCGCCAGCAGTCCAGGGTTAACAGAGACCCAGTACTTC. This encodes CASSPGLTETQYF.

The V call is TRBV18, the J call TRBJ2-5; unclear D gene. V dropped 3 bases and J dropped 1 base, with 3 bases sitting between them. Germline V gene data show CDR1 as KGHSH and CDR2 as LQKENI. There are 12 residues in the CDR3. The chain's CDR3 is CASSPLQETQYF. CDR3 coding DNA: TGTGCCAGCTCACCCCTCCAAGAGACCCAGTACTTC.

V is TRBV5-1 and J is TRBJ2-1; D may be TRBD1 or TRBD2 (5 bases each). V was clipped by 4 bases and J by 7 bases, with 21 bases between them. Germline CDR1 reads SGHRS; CDR2 reads YFSETQ. This CDR3 has 16 residues. The CDR3 DNA sequence: TGCGCCAGCAGCACCAAGGGACCCGAAACGGGGAATGAGCAGTTCTTC. Translating gives CASSTKGPETGNEQFF.

The chain uses TRBV7-2 and TRBJ2-7; no reliable D call. The germline V gene has CDR1 SGHTA and CDR2 FQGNSA. The CDR3 loop spans 11 amino acids. Trimming pared 5 bases from V and 2 bases from J, leaving 4 bases between. The CDR3 DNA sequence: TGTGCCAGCAGCCCGGCCTACGAGCAGTACTTC. It specifies CASSPAYEQYF.

This chain uses TRBV29-1 with TRBJ1-1, with D possibly being TRBD1 (5 bases). V was clipped by 2 bases and J by 2 bases, with 12 bases between them. CDR1 is SQVTM, CDR2 ANQGSEA, per germline. The CDR3 contains 14 residues. The CDR3 nucleotides are TGCAGCGTTGAAAGGGGCAATGGTAACACTGAAGCTTTCTTT. It translates to CSVERGNGNTEAFF. The variable domain in full, completed from reference TRBV29-1 and TRBJ1-1, reads SAVISQKPSRDICQRGTSLTIQCQVDSQVTMMFWYRQQPGQSLTLIATANQGSEATYESGFVIDKFPISRPNLTFSTLTVSNMSPEDSSIYLCSVERGNGNTEAFFGQGTRLTVV.

The chain links TRBV14 to TRBJ2-1; D may be TRBD2 (6 bases). The CDR3 contains 15 residues. V was clipped by 2 bases and J by 3 bases, with 11 bases between them. Germline CDR1 is SGHDN and CDR2 is FVKESK. CDR3 loop: CASSQNAGSYNEQFF. The CDR3, as DNA: TGTGCCAGCAGCCAAAACGCGGGAAGCTACAATGAGCAGTTCTTC.

The chain has TRBV9 and TRBJ1-3, with D unresolved. This CDR3 has 14 residues. The germline V gene encodes CDR1 SGDLS and CDR2 YYNGEE. V shed 2 bases and J shed 0 bases, with 6 bases lying between them. CDR3 DNA: TGTGCCAGCAGCGTGACAACCTCTGGAAACACCATATATTTT. Its protein is CASSVTTSGNTIYF.

The chain couples TRBV9 to TRBJ2-3; D ambiguous. The ends were cut back, 0 bases at V and 0 bases at J, with 5 bases in the middle. This CDR3 has 14 residues. From germline, CDR1 is SGDLS and CDR2 YYNGEE. CDR3 in amino acids: CASSVDGSTDTQYF. CDR3 DNA sequence: TGTGCCAGCAGCGTAGATGGAAGCACAGATACGCAGTATTTT.

In DNA form, the CDR3 reads TGTGCCAGCATTAATGGGGGGACCTCCTACAATGAGCAGTTCTTC. The encoded protein is CASINGGTSYNEQFF. The V and J genes are TRBV5-4 and TRBJ2-1; possibly TRBD2 for D (6 bases). Germline CDR1 SGHNT, CDR2 YYREEE (reference sequence). This CDR3 has 15 amino acids. The germline V and J ends were trimmed by 6 bases and 0 bases, with 13 bases remaining between them.

The V and J genes are TRBV28 and TRBJ1-5, with D tentatively TRBD1 (5 bases). Trimming removed 11 bases at V and 0 bases at J, with 20 bases between. The CDR3 runs 16 residues. Germline loops: CDR1 MDHEN, CDR2 SYDVKM. CDR3 sequence reads: CAASEGTDYSNQPQHF. The DNA of the CDR3 is TGTGCCGCATCTGAGGGGACGGACTATAGCAATCAGCCCCAGCATTTT.

The chain links TRBV11-2 to TRBJ2-1, with 7 bases lining up with TRBD2. CDR1 is SGHAT, CDR2 FQNNGV, per germline. This CDR3 is built from 14 residues. V trimming: 5 bases; J trimming: 3 bases; junction bases outside the gene matches: 4. Here the CDR3 reads CASSARTSYNEQFF. In DNA form, the CDR3 reads TGTGCCAGCAGCGCTCGGACTAGCTACAATGAGCAGTTCTTC.

V gene TRBV25-1 combines with J gene TRBJ1-4; tentatively, D is TRBD1 (5 bases). The V end was cut by 6 bases, the J end by 6 bases, with 5 bases between. Germline-derived CDR1 and CDR2 are MGHDK and SYGVNS. The CDR3 has 11 amino acids. This CDR3 reads CASSRDEKLFF. The CDR3 coding sequence is TGTGCCAGCAGCAGGGATGAAAAACTGTTTTTT.

The chain combines TRBV14 with TRBJ1-3, with no clear D. From germline, CDR1 is SGHDN and CDR2 FVKESK. V gave up 4 bases and J gave up 2 bases, with 9 bases separating them. CDR3 length: 14 residues. In nucleotides, the CDR3 is TGTGCCAGCAGCCCCCGCCAGGCTGGAAACACCATATATTTT. Encoded protein: CASSPRQAGNTIYF. The full variable domain, rest sourced from reference TRBV14 and TRBJ1-3, is EAGVTQFPSHSVIEKGQTVTLRCDPISGHDNLYWYRRVMGKEIKFLLHFVKESKQDESGMPNNRFLAERTGGTYSTLKVQPAELEDSGVYFCASSPRQAGNTIYFGEGSWLTVV.